A single sample gave rise to the 24 T cell receptor beta chains below, sequenced in a study of tumor-infiltrating lymphocytes in primary liver carcinoma. cDNA specific to TCR beta was made from 500 to 650 ng of total RNA, with a constant-region primer employed for priming. Three rounds of nested multiplex PCR with slightly modified ARM-PCR produced TCR beta libraries. With TRBV1-TRBV30 forward primers and a C-beta reverse primer, the first two PCR rounds were run for roughly 9 cycles each. TCRdb independently ran MiXCR on the multiplex PCR reads; one entry per CDR3 protein. Counted here are about 350,000 distinct CDR3 sequences, less than 75% occurring once; the ten biggest clones make up 5.5% to 7%. Both blood RNA, taken from unsorted whole blood, and germline DNA were extracted. Material: peripheral blood. The receptors come from a man aged 40-55 years with primary liver carcinoma and hepatitis B virus infection.

The V call is TRBV11-3, the J call TRBJ1-3; D is uncertain. This CDR3 spans 16 amino acids. CDR1 SGHNT and CDR2 YENEEA come from the germline V gene. The CDR3 region is CANSLGSRTSGNTIYF. In nucleotides, the CDR3 is TGTGCTAACAGCTTAGGGTCCAGGACCTCTGGAAACACCATATATTTT.

This chain links TRBV10-1 with TRBJ2-1, with unresolved D. V shed 2 bases and J shed 4 bases, with 6 bases lying between them. Germline V gene lookup returns CDR1 WNHNN and CDR2 SYGVQD (reference sequence). The CDR3 has 13 residues. The CDR3 DNA is TGCGCCAGCAGTGAGCTGAGTTACAATGAGCAGTTCTTC. Protein: CASSELSYNEQFF.

With regard to this clonotype: A read error may account for a junction end that differs from germline. The rearrangement links TRBV11-2 to TRBJ2-7; D is perhaps TRBD1 (5 bases). CDR3 size: 15 residues. Germline V gene lookup returns CDR1 SGHAT and CDR2 FQNNGV. CDR3 protein: CASSFQGRLSYKQYF. The CDR3 DNA sequence: TGTGCCAGCAGCTTCCAGGGCCGTCTTTCCTACAAGCAGTACTTC.

Regarding this clonotype: This sequence may be a read error, since a much larger clone differs from it by one base. The V and J genes are TRBV6-2 or TRBV6-3 and TRBJ2-7, with D perhaps TRBD1 (5 bases). Looked up from germline, CDR1 is MNHEY and CDR2 is SVGEGT. There are 14 residues in the CDR3. The CDR3 DNA reads TGTGCCAACAGTGGAAGGGGAAGGGACTACGAGCAGTACTTC. Translating it yields CANSGRGRDYEQYF.

This clonotype was recorded at least ten times. The chain combines TRBV10-3 with TRBJ1-5; TRBD1 aligns across 7 bases. Germline lookup yields CDR1 ENHRY and CDR2 SYGVKD. This CDR3 contains 15 residues. J was trimmed by 0 bases and V by 8 bases; bases with no gene match: 7. The CDR3 DNA is TGTGCCATCGGGGACAGTGACAATAGCAATCAGCCCCAGCATTTT. Its protein is CAIGDSDNSNQPQHF.

Concerning this clonotype itself: This sequence may be a read error, since a much larger clone differs from it by one base. The V gene is TRBV10-3, the J gene TRBJ2-5, with D maybe TRBD2 (6 bases). This CDR3 comprises 16 residues. The V gene's germline CDR1 is ENHRY and CDR2 SYGVKD. The CDR3 DNA sequence: TGTGCCATCAGTGAGTCGCGGTCCGGGGGAGGAGAGGCCCAGTACTTC. As protein: CAISESRSGGGEAQYF.

In the case of this clonotype: This may be a read error: a much more frequent sequence differs by one nucleotide. This chain connects TRBV10-3 to TRBJ2-7; 9 positions match TRBD2. The CDR3 extends over 16 amino acids. CDR1 ENHRY and CDR2 SYGVKD come from the germline V gene. The CDR3 is CAISDITLAGTYERYF. For the CDR3, the DNA is TGTGCCATCAGTGACATAACTCTAGCGGGAACCTACGAGCGGTACTTC.

The chain joins TRBV11-1 to TRBJ1-1; TRBD1 might be the D (6 bases). The CDR3 is 17 amino acids. CDR1 is SGHAT, CDR2 FQDESV, per germline (reference sequence). V gave up 5 bases and J gave up 5 bases, with 24 bases separating them. CDR3: CASSPTGGRLGETEAFF. Written as DNA, the CDR3 is TGTGCCAGCAGCCCAACGGGGGGCCGGTTGGGAGAAACTGAAGCTTTCTTT.

The chain carries TRBV10-2 and TRBJ2-5; 8 nucleotides match TRBD2. This CDR3 spans 15 amino acids. Germline trimming cut 10 bases from V and 5 bases from J; bases unmatched to any gene: 15. Germline V gene data show CDR1 as WSHSY and CDR2 as SAAADI. CDR3 nucleotide sequence: TGCGCCAACTGGCAGCCTAGCGGGCCCACGGAGACCCAGTACTTC. Its protein is CANWQPSGPTETQYF.

This chain connects TRBV7-6 to TRBJ1-6; 9 bases agree with TRBD1. Germline lookup yields CDR1 SGHVS and CDR2 FNYEAQ. The V gene end was trimmed by 3 bases and the J gene end by 9 bases; junction bases not matched to a gene: 9. The CDR3 loop spans 16 amino acids. DNA of the CDR3: TGTGCCAGCAGCTTGGCCGGGACAGGGAATCTTTCACCCCTCCACTTT. Its translation is CASSLAGTGNLSPLHF.

This clonotype was counted ten times or more. J is TRBJ2-7 and V is TRBV12-3 or TRBV12-4, with D possibly being TRBD2 (6 bases). Trimming pared 10 bases from V and 0 bases from J, leaving 22 bases between. This CDR3 region has 16 residues. CDR3 amino acids: CAIRRGDIRSSYEQYF. CDR3 DNA: TGTGCCATCCGGCGGGGTGATATTAGGAGCTCCTACGAGCAGTACTTC.

About this clonotype: The junction differs from germline at one of its ends, possibly a read error. V and J are TRBV5-6 and TRBJ2-7, with D uncertain. CDR3 length equals 14 residues. Germline lookup yields CDR1 SGHDT and CDR2 YYEEEE. As DNA, the CDR3 is TGTGTCAGCAGCTTGTTCCTCTTCTCCTGCGAGCAGTACTTC. Protein sequence: CVSSLFLFSCEQYF. Filled out from reference TRBV5-6 and TRBJ2-7, the complete variable domain reads DAGVTQSPTHLIKTRGQQVTLRCSPKSGHDTVSWYQQALGQGPQFIFQYYEEEERQRGNFPDRFSGHQFPNYSSELNVNALLLGDSALYLCVSSLFLFSCEQYFGPGTRLTVT.

Points on this clonotype: Given the absence of the conserved phenylalanine or tryptophan at the CDR3 end, a read error is likely. The limits of the CDR3 on the DNA are not certain, so only TCRdb's listed CDR3 is given. V usage is TRBV11-1 and J usage is TRBJ2-2. The germline gives CDR1 SGHAT, CDR2 FQDESV (reference sequence). The CDR3 is 13 amino acids in total, end residues counted. This chain's CDR3 is CASSFDLGGEPFY.

This clonotype appeared a few times. This may arise from a read error, as a much more abundant clone is one base away. The chain employs TRBV12-3 or TRBV12-4 and TRBJ2-5; D is uncertain. The CDR3 extends over 13 amino acids. V was shortened by 6 bases and J by 4 bases, with 12 bases between the two germline ends. The CDR3 nucleotides read TGTGCCAGCAGGCTAGGAGTCCGAGAGACCCAGTACTTC. It translates to CASRLGVRETQYF.

Comments on this clonotype: The conserved final phenylalanine or tryptophan is absent from the CDR3, which likely points to a read error. This chain connects TRBV5-1 to TRBJ2-5, with unresolved D. The V gene's germline CDR1 is SGHRS and CDR2 YFSETQ. This CDR3 is 11 amino acids long. Trimming shortened V by 0 bases and J by 5 bases, and 2 bases separated the two germline ends. Here the CDR3 reads CASSLEETQYL. The CDR3 bases are TGCGCCAGCAGCTTGGAGGAGACCCAGTACTTA.

Of note for this clonotype: The junction and the germline gene differ at one end; a read error may be behind it. The rearrangement joins TRBV11-2 to TRBJ2-1; TRBD1 matches at 7 bases. Germline V gene sequence: CDR1 SGHAT, CDR2 FQNNGV. CDR3 length: 15 amino acids. The CDR3 spells CASSLVRGLKNEQIF. In DNA, the CDR3 is TGTGCCAGCAGTTTAGTGAGGGGGCTGAAGAATGAGCAGATCTTC.

Turning to this clonotype: This CDR3 fails to terminate in the conserved phenylalanine or tryptophan, so it likely reflects a read error. The chain carries TRBV11-2 and TRBJ2-1; a weak D match, TRBD2 (5 bases). V gave up 7 bases and J gave up 9 bases, with 16 bases separating them. The CDR3 runs to 13 residues. Germline CDR1 SGHAT, CDR2 FQNNGV. The CDR3 reads CASNRGRSGEQFS. CDR3 nucleotides: TGTGCCAGCAACCGCGGCCGAAGCGGTGAGCAGTTCTCC.

There are many counts of this clonotype. CDR3 bases: TGTGCCAGCAGCCTACAGGGGGCGTTCGGAGAGACCCAGTACTTC. Translated: CASSLQGAFGETQYF. This chain uses TRBV11-2 with TRBJ2-5, with TRBD1 matching over 9 bases. Germline CDR1 is SGHAT and CDR2 is FQNNGV. The J segment lost 4 bases and the V segment lost 5 bases, leaving 8 bases of the junction unmatched. The CDR3 has 15 residues.

The sample holds many counts of this clonotype. V usage is TRBV6-5 and J usage is TRBJ2-7; D gene uncertain. Germline loops: CDR1 MNHEY, CDR2 SVGAGI. V lost 6 bases and J lost 1, with 19 bases in between. CDR3 length equals 16 residues. In nucleotides, the CDR3 is TGTGCCAGCAGGGGCCACAAGAACCCCCGGTCCTACGAGCAGTACTTC. Protein product: CASRGHKNPRSYEQYF.

The chain has TRBV28 and TRBJ2-1; D is perhaps TRBD1 (5 bases). The germline V gene has CDR1 MDHEN and CDR2 SYDVKM. V gave up 8 bases and J gave up 6 bases, with 23 bases separating them. CDR3 size: 16 residues. The CDR3 DNA is TGTGCCAGCGGAACGTTTGGGGCAGGGTTACTCAATGAGCAGTTCTTC. This gives the protein CASGTFGAGLLNEQFF.

As regards this clonotype: A much larger clone differs by one base, so this may be a read error. This chain links TRBV6-2 or TRBV6-3 with TRBJ1-1; D uncertain. The CDR3 has 14 amino acids. V dropped 4 bases and J dropped 1 base, with 10 bases sitting between them. The germline V gene has CDR1 MNHEY and CDR2 SVGEGT. CDR3 sequence (DNA): TGTGCCAGCAGTTCTGTGGCCGGGAACACTGAAGCTTTCTTT. Translating it yields CASSSVAGNTEAFF.

This clonotype was recorded many times. This chain links TRBV5-4 with TRBJ2-3; D tentatively reads TRBD1 or TRBD2 (5 bases each). The germline gives CDR1 SGHNT, CDR2 YYREEE (reference sequence). This CDR3 has 13 amino acids. Trimming left V 5 bases short and J 5 bases short, with 12 bases between. CDR3 DNA sequence: TGTGCCAGCAGGGGACCAGAGGGAGATACGCAGTATTTT. This encodes CASRGPEGDTQYF.

About this clonotype itself: The junction shows a germline mismatch at one end, possibly a read error. This rearrangement joins TRBV11-2 to TRBJ2-7, with TRBD1 identical over 9 bases. The germline CDR1 and CDR2 sequences are SGHAT and FQNNGV. The CDR3 is 13 amino acids. The CDR3 coding sequence is TGTGTCAGCAGTTCGACAGGGGGTTACGAGCAGTACTTC. Protein product: CVSSSTGGYEQYF.

The CDR3 is CAWSVGNEQFF. DNA for the CDR3: TGTGCCTGGAGTGTGGGAAATGAGCAGTTCTTC. The chain employs TRBV30 and TRBJ2-1; D not certain. The CDR3 is made up of 11 amino acids. The V and J ends lost 0 bases and 7 bases respectively, with 4 bases between them. Germline V gives CDR1 GTSNPN, CDR2 SVGIG (reference sequence).